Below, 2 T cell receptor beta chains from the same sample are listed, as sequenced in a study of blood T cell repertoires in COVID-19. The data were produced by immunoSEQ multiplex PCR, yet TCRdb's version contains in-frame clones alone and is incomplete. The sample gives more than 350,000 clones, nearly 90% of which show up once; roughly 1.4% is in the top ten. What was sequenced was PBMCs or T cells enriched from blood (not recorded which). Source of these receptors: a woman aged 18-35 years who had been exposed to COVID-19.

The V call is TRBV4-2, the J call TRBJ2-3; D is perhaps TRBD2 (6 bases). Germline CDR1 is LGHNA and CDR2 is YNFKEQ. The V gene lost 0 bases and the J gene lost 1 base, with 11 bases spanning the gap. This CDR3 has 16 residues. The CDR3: CASSQDTWGGTDTQYF. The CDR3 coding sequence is TGTGCCAGCAGCCAAGATACGTGGGGGGGCACAGATACGCAGTATTTT.

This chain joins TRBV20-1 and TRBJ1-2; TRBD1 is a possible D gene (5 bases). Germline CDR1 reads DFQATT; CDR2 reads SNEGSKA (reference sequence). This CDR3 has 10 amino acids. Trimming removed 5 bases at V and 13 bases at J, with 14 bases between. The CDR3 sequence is CSAFRDSLTF. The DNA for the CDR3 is TGCAGTGCTTTCCGGGACTCTCTCACCTTC.